This TCR beta chain was obtained from a study of cytomegalovirus exposure and HLA in healthy donors (dated by TCRdb to 2016 to 2017). Study-wide context: In an earlier analysis of 587 of the donors, 276 Gb of sequence data and approximately 100 million unique TCR beta sequences from some 170 million T cells were reported. An early release that covered about 600 HLA-typed donors contained approximately 300 gigabases of sequencing data and 85 million to 100 million unique TCR sequences. Of the approximately 400 genotyped donors, approximately 83% fell in the genetic ancestry cluster associated with self-reported Caucasian donors. The aim of the study was to test whether cataloging public T cell receptors could identify signatures of past pathogen exposure. The study used immunosequencing to profile the T cell repertoires of around 600 subjects and linked those repertoires to cytomegalovirus serostatus. Along with the approximately 700-subject first cohort, a separate validation cohort of over a hundred different subjects was used. To predict cytomegalovirus infection status, the study combined high-throughput TCR immunosequencing, statistical association of individual TCRs with disease status, and machine learning. In a later analysis, previously published TCR beta repertoires from 666 donors were re-analyzed and high-resolution HLA genotyping was added so that TCR occurrence patterns could be studied. Rather than using new phenotypic data, the later analysis identified candidate immune exposures from TCR beta sequences and from how often those sequences occurred across donors. In an earlier analysis of more than 550 of the donors, high-throughput TCR beta sequencing was used to judge whether each TCR beta V gene segment behaved as functional or pseudogenic. Donor age, sex, ethnicity and CMV serostatus were compiled alongside the repertoire data. A later genetic analysis used genome-wide SNP genotypes for about three fifths of the 666 donors, treating that subset as a discovery cohort. All discovery cohort repertoires had been generated using a single sequencing platform. HLA typing included class I and class II loci at four-digit resolution. Typing coverage differed by locus: A, B, C, DRB1 and DQB1 were typed in about 620-640 donors, DQA1 in approximately 520, DPA1 in approximately 610, and DPB1 in about 450. Several DR-DQ haplotypes were handled as single units for association and clustering because linkage in the cohort was strong. Across around 400 genotyped donors of the cohort, an average of roughly 230,000 unique TCR beta nucleotide sequences per donor were sequenced, and 15% to 20% of those sequences were non-productive. The paper's findings and limits, for the study overall: In an earlier analysis of 587 of the donors, most TCR beta V segments appeared in productive rearrangements about 90% or about 30% of the time, broadly matching IMGT annotations. In a later genetic analysis, a missense DCLRE1C variant was associated with V-gene and J-gene trimming of TCR beta chains, and the association was replicated in an independent cohort. The authors suggested that the approach could potentially be generalized to other disease states and immunological phenotypes. In a later analysis, the rate of TCR association differed among HLA loci, with DRB1 alleles having the most associated TCRs and HLA-C alleles having the fewest. Because HLA typing was missing for some donors at each locus, association tests included only the typed subset. The study gave a list of 150 to 200 TCR beta chains associated with cytomegalovirus. A further reported finding was that TCR beta sequences accurately predicted the HLA-A and HLA-B alleles for most subjects in the first cohort. Immune exposure information for the cohort was limited to CMV serostatus. At a false discovery rate of 0.05, a later analysis linked 16,951 TCR beta sequences to specific HLA alleles. According to a later genetic analysis, donors in an Asian-associated ancestry cluster had fewer N-insertions in productive TCRs than the approximately 670-donor mean. Some IMGT-functional V segments, including TRBV6-2 and TRBV6-3, could not be distinguished by the 87-base-pair reads and were therefore excluded. Presence/absence analyses assumed roughly uniform sequencing depth across donors, an assumption that may not hold. According to a later analysis, most CMV-associated TCR beta chains appeared to be HLA-restricted, and the HLA associations seemed to be driven largely by CMV exposure. In this cohort, only TCR beta chains were sequenced, and detectable features were limited by the absence of alpha or paired-chain data. Because counts were too low, roughly 18 rarely observed V segments, including chromosome 9 orphons, were left out of the earlier analysis of roughly 600 of the donors. In a later analysis, HLA-associated TCR beta chains were found to be more clonally expanded and to have lower generation probabilities than equally common non-associated chains. A cluster of highly shared sequence variants was judged likely to represent a technical artifact of the sequencing pipeline. The classifier was reported to diagnose cytomegalovirus status with high specificity and sensitivity in both the original cohort and the validation cohort. In a later analysis, several top co-occurrence clusters were reported to appear linked to parvovirus B19, influenza, CMV and Epstein-Barr virus. When HLA alleles, especially DR and DQ, strongly co-occurred, TCR associations were difficult to assign to individual alleles. Three of the identified cytomegalovirus-associated TCR beta chains were confirmed in vitro to be specific for cytomegalovirus antigens. Across donors, most TCR sequences were observed very rarely, whereas some public TCRs were present in many individuals. Linkage disequilibrium might explain the correlated functional status among segregating V segments, but an unknown experimental factor could not be excluded.

Library preparation employed the immunoSEQ multiplex PCR assay. For the multiplex PCR, a mixture combining 60 forward primers for TCR Vbeta segments and 13 reverse primers for TCR Jbeta segments was used. The CDR3 region of rearranged TCR beta genes was amplified from genomic DNA by a multiplex PCR assay. The amplified TCR beta libraries were sequenced on the Illumina HiSeq System as 87-base-pair reads. In the authors' own workflow: In a later analysis, about 80 million unique TCR beta chains were counted across the 650 to 750 repertoires, and around 10 million of these chains were shared by at least two donors. To remove PCR and sequencing errors, raw reads were error-corrected and collapsed into unique sequences using a nearest-neighbor algorithm that merged closely related sequences. CDR3 sequences were aligned to IMGT reference sequences to assign V, D and J gene segments. For a sequence to be retained, at least a six-nucleotide match to both a V gene segment and a J gene segment was required. Rearrangements were called productive when the CDR3 lacked stop codons and stayed in frame with V and J; all others were non-productive. CDR3 was defined according to IMGT convention as the region running from the second conserved V-encoded cysteine to the conserved J-encoded phenylalanine. The earlier analysis of fewer than 700 of the donors excluded sequences that lacked an unambiguous match to a single V gene segment. An earlier analysis of 587 of the donors called V segments functional above 56.7% productive rearrangements and segregating when the between-donor standard deviation exceeded 5%. A statistical classification framework was developed to diagnose cytomegalovirus status using the catalog of TCR beta chain sequences. In a later analysis, V and J genes were assigned by comparing TCR nucleotide sequences against IMGT/GENE-DB human TR gene sequences. Using the TCRdist pipeline, a later analysis assigned CDR3 sequences along with most-parsimonious VDJ recombination scenarios. A later analysis defined each TCR beta chain by its CDR3 amino acid sequence plus V-gene family, and excluded reads lacking a unique V-gene family. A later analysis removed roughly 590 highly shared, low-generation-probability nucleotide sequences to deal with suspected cross-contamination and a sequencing artifact. In a later analysis, a clonal expansion index was calculated for each public chain from normalized within-repertoire ranks of inferred template counts. Generation probabilities in a later analysis came from a VDJ recombination model fitted to out-of-frame rearrangements, and those results were checked against IGoR. Hypergeometric tests were used in a later analysis to score TCR-TCR, TCR-HLA and TCR-CMV co-occurrence, with a repertoire-size bias correction applied to the TCR pairs. To estimate false discovery rates, a later analysis permuted the HLA or CMV assignments 20 times. In a later analysis, co-occurring TCRs were grouped using DBSCAN, with TCRdist sequence similarity added in when clustering inside HLA-allele-positive subsets. Repertoires with fewer than 30,000 or more than 120,000 public chains, plus five repertoires with anomalous nucleotide sharing, were excluded from co-occurrence clustering. In its TCRdb copy, this immuneACCESS table keeps in-frame sequences only and misses some clones. Where compared with another copy, unresolved V genes explain less than half of these, and the others have no known cause. From that table come the V and J calls and clone size; the DNA was used to work out D and trimming. The sample yields some 100,000 clones; approximately 73% were counted once. Around 3.8% of the sample is held by the ten biggest clonotypes.

V is shortened by 8 bases, J by 4 bases, and the region joining them spans 15 bases. The CDR3 goes from the cysteine to the phenylalanine over 14 residues. Solely the CDR3 DNA is kept, with 42 bases framed from the first base. Based on the germline V gene, the CDR1 and CDR2 sequences are LGHNA and YNFKEQ. About this clone itself: Its antigen remains undetermined. Within one base of it there is no much larger clone, and no base qualities were kept.

The cohort comprised some 730 healthy bone marrow donors. All cohort members were sampled while nominally healthy, although unrecorded immune exposures were likely present. The donor tested CMV seropositive, placing the donor among the 290 or so seropositive members of the cohort. A peripheral blood sample was collected from each donor, and TCR beta sequencing was performed on peripheral blood mononuclear cells. Genomic DNA extraction from the blood cell samples was performed with the Qiagen DNeasy Blood Extraction Kit. The sequencing sample was made of PBMCs. This chain joins TRBV4-2 to TRBJ1-5; no D segment can be confidently identified. This clonotype originated in a woman between 50 and 59 years old in good health and CMV-seropositive. The CDR3 region reads CASGPEEGNQPQHF. The bases are TGTGCCAGCGGACCGGAGGAGGGTAATCAGCCCCAGCATTTT.